Below, one T cell receptor (beta chain) is given with its context. No antigen is known for it. The data are from a study of human T cells and chemical hapten exposure. Looking at the study overall: Epicutaneous patch tests delivered 0.01% DPC to the upper back, with evaluation at 6 days. Slight differences in pooled library volume were the main source of varying TCR yields across samples.

TCRdb fed the RACE reads into MiXCR, producing one record per CDR3 protein. The sample contains under 200,000 distinct CDR3 sequences, just under 30% of which appear only once. Time point denoted: pre-sensitization, week 0. Treatment of the sample: therapeutic diphenylcyclopropenone sensitization with weekly scalp DPC. V was shortened by 5 bases and J by 6 bases, with 7 bases between the two germline ends. The CDR3 runs 12 residues. Germline CDR1 reads MGHRA; CDR2 reads YSYEKL. Study findings and constraints: Patch test score rose with PT1 expanded TCR count, significant at thresholds 8, 16 and 32, not 4.

Sequenced material: whole blood, taken in connection with sensitization to the hapten diphenylcyclopropenone (DPC). The J gene is TRBJ2-2, the V gene TRBV4-1; D is ambiguous. This TCR derives from a woman aged 25 to 39 with alopecia areata. Some clones in this sample may be carry-over from other donors' samples. CDR3 in DNA: TGCGCCAGCAGCTCAGTTCCCGGGGAGCTGTTTTTT. This codes for CASSSVPGELFF.